The rows below give T cell receptor beta chains drawn from one sample of a study of CD8 T cells in ankylosing spondylitis. Via MiXCR, TCRdb re-called the 5' RACE reads, giving one row per CDR3 protein. The sample records roughly 700,000 distinct CDR3 sequences, roughly 19% being singletons. The sample consisted of blood, either unsorted or a sorted T cell fraction (not recorded which). The source is a male donor with ankylosing spondylitis. The conserved cysteine and the conserved F or W are not part of the CDR3 here. Fields, in order: J gene, V gene, CDR3 protein.

J: TRBJ2-7; V: TRBV20-1; CDR3: SAQVAGDLYEQY
J: TRBJ2-7; V: TRBV9; CDR3: ASSVGASSTYEQY
J: TRBJ1-1; V: TRBV20-1; CDR3: SATEKDRGGLTEAF
J: TRBJ2-3; V: TRBV7-9; CDR3: ASSFGQTNTDTQY
J: TRBJ2-5; V: TRBV10-3; CDR3: AISAGGETQY
J: TRBJ2-7; V: TRBV5-1; CDR3: ASSLEDRTAYEQY
J: TRBJ1-1; V: TRBV5-1; CDR3: ASSLVSKARNTEAF
J: TRBJ1-2; V: TRBV11-1; CDR3: ASAPRGSREYPEGRDGYT
J: TRBJ2-7; V: TRBV13; CDR3: ASSLGTMPGYEQY
J: TRBJ2-1; V: TRBV18; CDR3: ASSPVTGPGNEQF
J: TRBJ1-5; V: TRBV15; CDR3: ATSRTAGTPSQH
J: TRBJ2-7; V: TRBV12-3/TRBV12-4; CDR3: ASRPGTSGPYEQY
J: TRBJ1-2; V: TRBV7-2; CDR3: ASSPRNYGYT
J: TRBJ2-1; V: TRBV11-2; CDR3: ASSSAAWGLAGGGNEQF
J: TRBJ1-2; V: TRBV5-5; CDR3: ASSLDGRLDYGYT
J: TRBJ2-7; V: TRBV7-2; CDR3: ASSSPGEAGAYEQY
J: TRBJ2-7; V: TRBV27; CDR3: ATQSTGLHEQY
J: TRBJ2-1; V: TRBV7-3; CDR3: ASSKDRGMRNEQF
J: TRBJ1-2; V: TRBV29-1; CDR3: SVDRAGEGYGYT
J: TRBJ1-1; V: TRBV30; CDR3: AWSRRGLGAF
J: TRBJ2-3; V: TRBV11-2; CDR3: ASSLDDPTHTQY
J: TRBJ2-3; V: TRBV6-1; CDR3: ASSEALRLLRGDTQY
J: TRBJ2-3; V: TRBV7-3; CDR3: ASSSDRDTQY
J: TRBJ1-2; V: TRBV6-5; CDR3: ASSYGWGGTGVSSYGYT
J: TRBJ1-2; V: TRBV20-1; CDR3: SARAVKNYGYT
J: TRBJ2-2; V: TRBV9; CDR3: ASSVEGIGELF
J: TRBJ1-1; V: TRBV18; CDR3: ASSPRTGADSEAF
J: TRBJ2-5; V: TRBV20-1; CDR3: SASGGTRNLQETQY
J: TRBJ2-2; V: TRBV19; CDR3: ASSIWGQNTGELF
J: TRBJ1-1; V: TRBV5-1; CDR3: ASSLALGTGLNTEAF
J: TRBJ1-5; V: TRBV29-1; CDR3: SVAEKNSNQPQH
J: TRBJ2-3; V: TRBV5-6; CDR3: ASSWGLSDTQY
J: TRBJ1-1; V: TRBV7-9; CDR3: ASSLVGNPDAF
J: TRBJ1-6; V: TRBV4-1; CDR3: ASSQDGERSPLH
J: TRBJ2-5; V: TRBV12-3/TRBV12-4; CDR3: ASSLLAAETQY
J: TRBJ2-1; V: TRBV7-9; CDR3: ASSRKGQGSNEQF
J: TRBJ2-7; V: TRBV20-1; CDR3: SARADHVKNEQY
J: TRBJ2-7; V: TRBV15; CDR3: ATSRDAGYEQY
J: TRBJ2-1; V: TRBV28; CDR3: ASSLWPGKSYNEQF
J: TRBJ2-7; V: TRBV19; CDR3: ASSISRGAYEQY
J: TRBJ2-3; V: TRBV12-3/TRBV12-4; CDR3: ASSLSIPRGIDTQY
J: TRBJ1-1; V: TRBV29-1; CDR3: SVMETNTEAF
J: TRBJ1-1; V: TRBV20-1; CDR3: SANRGDPEAF
J: TRBJ2-1; V: TRBV6-4; CDR3: ASTPGQGVSEQF
J: TRBJ1-2; V: TRBV2; CDR3: ASSGGQGIYPDYGYT
J: TRBJ2-2; V: TRBV9; CDR3: ASSAQGWGGELF
J: TRBJ2-7; V: TRBV4-3; CDR3: ASSQDGTYEQY
J: TRBJ1-2; V: TRBV5-5; CDR3: ASSPTTGTTRGYT
J: TRBJ1-1; V: TRBV6-1; CDR3: ASIQTGRLSTEAF
J: TRBJ1-2; V: TRBV29-1; CDR3: SVGDNYGYT
J: TRBJ2-2; V: TRBV30; CDR3: AWSGPWHGELF
J: TRBJ2-6; V: TRBV7-3; CDR3: ASSSRAGTGANVLT
J: TRBJ2-1; V: TRBV6-2/TRBV6-3; CDR3: ASEGGTSGLNEQF